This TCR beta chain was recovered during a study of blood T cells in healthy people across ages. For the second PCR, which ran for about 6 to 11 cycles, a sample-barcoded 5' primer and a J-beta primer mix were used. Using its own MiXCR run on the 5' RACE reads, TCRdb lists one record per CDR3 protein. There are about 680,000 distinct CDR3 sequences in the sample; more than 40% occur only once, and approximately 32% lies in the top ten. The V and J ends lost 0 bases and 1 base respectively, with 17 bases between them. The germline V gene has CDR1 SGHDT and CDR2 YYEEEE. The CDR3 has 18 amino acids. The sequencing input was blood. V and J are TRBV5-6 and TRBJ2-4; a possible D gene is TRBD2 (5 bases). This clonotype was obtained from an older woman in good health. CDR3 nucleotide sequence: TGTGCCAGCAGCTTGGTTTCAGTGGGCCGCGGGGCCAAAAACATTCAGTACTTC. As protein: CASSLVSVGRGAKNIQYF.